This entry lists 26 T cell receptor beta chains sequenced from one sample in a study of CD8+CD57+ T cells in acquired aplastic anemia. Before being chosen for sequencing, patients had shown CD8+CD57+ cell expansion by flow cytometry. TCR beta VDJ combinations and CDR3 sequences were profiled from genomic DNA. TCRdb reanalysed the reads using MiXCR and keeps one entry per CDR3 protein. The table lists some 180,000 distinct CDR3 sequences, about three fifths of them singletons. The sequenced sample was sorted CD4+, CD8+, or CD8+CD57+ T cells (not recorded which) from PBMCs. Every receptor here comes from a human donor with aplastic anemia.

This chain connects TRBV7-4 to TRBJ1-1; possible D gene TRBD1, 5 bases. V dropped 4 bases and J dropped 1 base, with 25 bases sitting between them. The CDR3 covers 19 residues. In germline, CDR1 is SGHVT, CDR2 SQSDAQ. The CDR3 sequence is CASSSLRGLAGRANTEAFF. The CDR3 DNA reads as TGTGCCAGCAGCTCCCTTCGGGGACTAGCGGGTCGGGCGAACACTGAAGCTTTCTTT. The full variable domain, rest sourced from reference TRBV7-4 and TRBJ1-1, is GAGVSQSPRYKVAKRGRDVALRCDSISGHVTLYWYRQTLGQGSEVLTYSQSDAQRDKSGRPSGRFSAERPERSVSTLKIQRTEQGDSAVYLCASSSLRGLAGRANTEAFFGQGTRLTVV.

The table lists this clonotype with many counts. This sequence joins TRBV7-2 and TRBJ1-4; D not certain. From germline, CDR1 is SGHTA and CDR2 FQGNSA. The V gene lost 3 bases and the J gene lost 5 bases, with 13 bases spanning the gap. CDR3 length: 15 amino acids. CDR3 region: CASSFSAAKNEKLFF. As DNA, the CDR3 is TGTGCCAGCAGCTTCTCGGCAGCGAAAAATGAAAAACTGTTTTTT. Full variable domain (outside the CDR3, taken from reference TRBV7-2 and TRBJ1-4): GAGVSQSPSNKVTEKGKDVELRCDPISGHTALYWYRQSLGQGLEFLIYFQGNSAPDKSGLPSDRFSAERTGGSVSTLTIQRTQQEDSAVYLCASSFSAAKNEKLFFGSGTQLSVL.

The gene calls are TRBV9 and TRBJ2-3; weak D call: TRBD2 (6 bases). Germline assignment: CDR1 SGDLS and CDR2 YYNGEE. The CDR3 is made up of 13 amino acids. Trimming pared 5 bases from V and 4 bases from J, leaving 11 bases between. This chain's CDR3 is CASSHSGADTQYF. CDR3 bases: TGTGCCAGCAGTCACTCGGGGGCAGATACGCAGTATTTT.

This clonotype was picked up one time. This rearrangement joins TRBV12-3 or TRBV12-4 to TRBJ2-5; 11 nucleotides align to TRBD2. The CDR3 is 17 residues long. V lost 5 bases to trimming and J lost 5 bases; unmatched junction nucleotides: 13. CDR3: CASSTLGLAGNRETQYF. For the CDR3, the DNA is TGTGCCAGCAGTACCCTAGGACTAGCGGGCAATCGCGAGACCCAGTACTTC.

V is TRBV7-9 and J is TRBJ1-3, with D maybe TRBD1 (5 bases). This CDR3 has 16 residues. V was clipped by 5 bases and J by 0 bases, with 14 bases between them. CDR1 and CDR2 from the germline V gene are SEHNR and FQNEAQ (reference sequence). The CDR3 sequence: CASSRRGPNSGNTIYF. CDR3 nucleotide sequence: TGTGCCAGCAGCCGGAGGGGCCCTAACTCTGGAAACACCATATATTTT.

The CDR3 DNA reads TGCGCCAGCAGCTTGGGACAGGCACAGGACTATGGCTACACCTTC. This encodes CASSLGQAQDYGYTF. The chain combines TRBV5-1 with TRBJ1-2; weak D call: TRBD1 (6 bases). In germline, CDR1 is SGHRS, CDR2 YFSETQ. The CDR3 contains 15 residues. Trimming stripped 0 bases from V and 3 bases from J, with 12 bases between.

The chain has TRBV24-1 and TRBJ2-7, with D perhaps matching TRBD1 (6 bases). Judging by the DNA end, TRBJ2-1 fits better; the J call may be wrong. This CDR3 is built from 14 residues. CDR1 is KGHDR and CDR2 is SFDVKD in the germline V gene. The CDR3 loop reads CATSDLRGSNEQFF. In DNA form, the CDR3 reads TGTGCCACCAGTGATTTGAGGGGGTCGAATGAGCAGTTCTTC.

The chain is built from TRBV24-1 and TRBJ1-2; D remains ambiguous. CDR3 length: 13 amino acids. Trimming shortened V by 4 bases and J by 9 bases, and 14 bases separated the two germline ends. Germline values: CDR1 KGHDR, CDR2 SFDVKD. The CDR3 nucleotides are TGTGCCACCAGTGACAGTGACGCACCCAGCTACACCTTC. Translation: CATSDSDAPSYTF.

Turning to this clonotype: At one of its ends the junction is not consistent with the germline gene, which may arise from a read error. CDR3 bases: TGTGCCAGCAGCTTCGTCAGGGGCCCGAACACTGAAGCTTTCTTT. Residues: CASSFVRGPNTEAFF. The rearrangement links TRBV5-1 to TRBJ1-1; D is perhaps TRBD1 (6 bases). Germline CDR1 SGHRS, CDR2 YFSETQ. The CDR3 runs to 15 residues. Full variable domain (outside the CDR3, taken from reference TRBV5-1 and TRBJ1-1): KAGVTQTPRYLIKTRGQQVTLSCSPISGHRSVSWYQQTPGQGLQFLFEYFSETQRNKGNFPGRFSGRQFSNSRSEMNVSTLELGDSALYLCASSFVRGPNTEAFFGQGTRLTVV.

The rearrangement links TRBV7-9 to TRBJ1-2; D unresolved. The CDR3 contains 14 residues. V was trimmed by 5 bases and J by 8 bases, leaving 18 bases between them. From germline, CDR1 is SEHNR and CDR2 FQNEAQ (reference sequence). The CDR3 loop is CASSQSGLSGGYTF. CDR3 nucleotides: TGTGCCAGCAGCCAAAGCGGGCTTTCTGGGGGCTACACCTTC.

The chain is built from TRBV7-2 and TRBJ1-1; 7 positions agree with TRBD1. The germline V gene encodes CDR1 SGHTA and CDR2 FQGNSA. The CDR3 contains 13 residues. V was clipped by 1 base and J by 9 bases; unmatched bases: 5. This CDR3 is CASSLGGQSQAFF. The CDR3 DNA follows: TGTGCCAGCAGCTTAGGGGGACAGAGCCAAGCTTTCTTT.

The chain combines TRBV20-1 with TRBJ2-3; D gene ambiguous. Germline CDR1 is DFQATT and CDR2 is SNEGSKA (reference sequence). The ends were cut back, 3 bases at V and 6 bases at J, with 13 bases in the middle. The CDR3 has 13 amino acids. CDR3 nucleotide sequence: TGCAGTGCTAGTCTGAATTTTCGGGATACGCAGTATTTT. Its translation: CSASLNFRDTQYF.

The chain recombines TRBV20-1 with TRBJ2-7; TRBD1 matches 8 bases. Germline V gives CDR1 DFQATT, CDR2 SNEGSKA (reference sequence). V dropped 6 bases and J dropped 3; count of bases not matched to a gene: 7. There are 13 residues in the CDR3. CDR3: CSARHTGGYEQYF. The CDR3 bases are TGCAGTGCAAGACACACAGGGGGCTACGAGCAGTACTTC.

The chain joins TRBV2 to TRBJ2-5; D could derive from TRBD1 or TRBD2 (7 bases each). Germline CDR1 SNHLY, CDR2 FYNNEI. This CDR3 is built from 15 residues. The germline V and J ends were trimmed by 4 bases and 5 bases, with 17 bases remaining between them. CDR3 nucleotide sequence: TGTGCCAGCAGTGCTTCGACAGGGAGGGGGGAGACCCAGTACTTC. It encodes CASSASTGRGETQYF.

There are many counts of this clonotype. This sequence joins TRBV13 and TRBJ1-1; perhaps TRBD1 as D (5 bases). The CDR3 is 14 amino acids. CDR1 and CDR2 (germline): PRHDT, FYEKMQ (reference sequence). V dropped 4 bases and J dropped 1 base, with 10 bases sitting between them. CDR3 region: CASSSLGGNTEAFF. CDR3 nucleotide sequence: TGTGCCAGCAGCTCCCTGGGGGGGAACACTGAAGCTTTCTTT.

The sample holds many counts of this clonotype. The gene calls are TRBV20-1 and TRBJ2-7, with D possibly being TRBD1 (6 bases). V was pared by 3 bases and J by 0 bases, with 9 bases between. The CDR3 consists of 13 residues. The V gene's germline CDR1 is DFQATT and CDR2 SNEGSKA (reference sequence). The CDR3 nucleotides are TGCAGTGCTAGTTGGACAGACTCCTACGAGCAGTACTTC. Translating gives CSASWTDSYEQYF.

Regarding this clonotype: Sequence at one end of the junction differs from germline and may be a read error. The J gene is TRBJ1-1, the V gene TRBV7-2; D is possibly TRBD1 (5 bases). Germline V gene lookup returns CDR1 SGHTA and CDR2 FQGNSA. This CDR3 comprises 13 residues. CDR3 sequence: CASSEGRTTEAFF. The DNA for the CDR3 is TGTGCCAGCTCGGAGGGGAGGACGACTGAGGCTTTCTTT.

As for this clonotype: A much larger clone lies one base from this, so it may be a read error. The CDR3: CASSLGLTQESTEAFF. The CDR3 DNA reads TGTGCCAGCAGCTTGGGCCTTACACAGGAGAGCACTGAAGCTTTCTTT. V and J are TRBV5-6 and TRBJ1-1; D is possibly TRBD1 (5 bases). The CDR3 spans 16 residues. Trimming left V 0 bases short and J 4 bases short, with 16 bases between. Germline assignment: CDR1 SGHDT and CDR2 YYEEEE.

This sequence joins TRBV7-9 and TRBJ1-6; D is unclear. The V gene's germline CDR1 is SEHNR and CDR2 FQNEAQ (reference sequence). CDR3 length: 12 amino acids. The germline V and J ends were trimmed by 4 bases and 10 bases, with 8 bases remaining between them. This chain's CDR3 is CASSSHSSPLHF. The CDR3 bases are TGTGCCAGCAGCTCACACTCATCACCCCTCCACTTT.

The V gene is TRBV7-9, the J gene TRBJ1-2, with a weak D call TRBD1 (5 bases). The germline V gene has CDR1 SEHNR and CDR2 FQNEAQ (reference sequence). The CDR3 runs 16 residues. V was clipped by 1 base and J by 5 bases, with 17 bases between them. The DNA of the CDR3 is TGTGCCAGCAGCTTAGAGGGGACGCCGTCTGGGTATGGCTACACCTTC. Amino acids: CASSLEGTPSGYGYTF. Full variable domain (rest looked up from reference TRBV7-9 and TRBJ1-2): DTGVSQNPRHKITKRGQNVTFRCDPISEHNRLYWYRQTLGQGPEFLTYFQNEAQLEKSRLLSDRFSAERPKGSFSTLEIQRTEQGDSAMYLCASSLEGTPSGYGYTFGSGTRLTVV.

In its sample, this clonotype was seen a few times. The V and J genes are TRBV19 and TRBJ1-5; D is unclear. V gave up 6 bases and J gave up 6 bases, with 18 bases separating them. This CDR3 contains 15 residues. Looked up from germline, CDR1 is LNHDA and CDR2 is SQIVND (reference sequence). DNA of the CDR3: TGTGCCAGTAGAAACGTGGGGTCGAGTGGTCAGCCCCAGCATTTT. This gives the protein CASRNVGSSGQPQHF.

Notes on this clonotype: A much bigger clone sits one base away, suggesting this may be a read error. CDR3 region: CSARDLKAGGGTDTQYF. CDR3 bases: TGCAGTGCTAGAGATCTCAAGGCGGGAGGGGGCACAGATACGCAGTATTTT. This sequence joins TRBV20-1 and TRBJ2-3; TRBD2 matches 9 bases. Germline CDR1 is DFQATT and CDR2 is SNEGSKA (reference sequence). Unmatched junction bases numbered 8, after V lost 0 bases and J lost 1 base. CDR3 length: 17 residues.

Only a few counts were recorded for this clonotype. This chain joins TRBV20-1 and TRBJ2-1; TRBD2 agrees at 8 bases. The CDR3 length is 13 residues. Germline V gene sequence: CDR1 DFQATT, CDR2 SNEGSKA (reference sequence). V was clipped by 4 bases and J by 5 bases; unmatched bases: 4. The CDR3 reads CSATGTRHNEQFF. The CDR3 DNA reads TGCAGTGCTACCGGGACTAGACACAATGAGCAGTTCTTC.

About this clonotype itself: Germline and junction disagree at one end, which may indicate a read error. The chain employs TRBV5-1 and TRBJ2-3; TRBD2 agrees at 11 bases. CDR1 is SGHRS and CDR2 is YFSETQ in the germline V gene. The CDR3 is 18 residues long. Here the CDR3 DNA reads TGTGCCAGCAGCGTAGCCCCAGCCCCACTAGCGGGAGTGGATACGCAGTATTTT. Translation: CASSVAPAPLAGVDTQYF.

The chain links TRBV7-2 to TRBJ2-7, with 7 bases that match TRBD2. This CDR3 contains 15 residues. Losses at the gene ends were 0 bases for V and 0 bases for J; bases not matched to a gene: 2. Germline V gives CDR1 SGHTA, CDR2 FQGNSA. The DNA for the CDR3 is TGTGCCAGCAGCTTAGCGCGGGAGAGCTCCTACGAGCAGTACTTC. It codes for CASSLARESSYEQYF.

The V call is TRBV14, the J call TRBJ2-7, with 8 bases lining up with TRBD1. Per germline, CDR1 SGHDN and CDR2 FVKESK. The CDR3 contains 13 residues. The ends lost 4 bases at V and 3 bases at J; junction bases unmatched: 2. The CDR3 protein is CASSRGQGYEQYF. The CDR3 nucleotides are TGTGCCAGCAGCCGTGGACAGGGCTACGAGCAGTACTTC.